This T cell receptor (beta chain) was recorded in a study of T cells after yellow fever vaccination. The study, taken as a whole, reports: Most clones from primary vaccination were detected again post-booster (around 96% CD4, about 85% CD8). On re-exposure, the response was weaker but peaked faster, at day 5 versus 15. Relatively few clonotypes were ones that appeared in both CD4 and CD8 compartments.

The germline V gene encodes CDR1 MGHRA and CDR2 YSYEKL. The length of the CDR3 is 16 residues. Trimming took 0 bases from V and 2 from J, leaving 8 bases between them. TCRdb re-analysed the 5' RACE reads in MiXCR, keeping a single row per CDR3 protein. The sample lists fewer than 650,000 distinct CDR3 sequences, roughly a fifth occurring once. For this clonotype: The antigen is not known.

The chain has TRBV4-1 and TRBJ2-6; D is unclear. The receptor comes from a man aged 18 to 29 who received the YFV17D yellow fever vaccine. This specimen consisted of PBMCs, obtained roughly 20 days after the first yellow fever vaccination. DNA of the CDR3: TGCGCCAGCAGCCAAGATCCTACAGCTGGGGCCAACGTCCTGACTTTC. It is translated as CASSQDPTAGANVLTF.